A selection of T cell receptor beta chains follows, all from one sample in a study of human T cells and chemical hapten exposure. TCRdb reanalysed the RACE reads using MiXCR and keeps one entry per CDR3 protein. The sample contains about 260,000 distinct CDR3 sequences, 8.6% of which appear only once. Sequences were derived from whole blood, sampled in connection with sensitization to the hapten diphenylcyclopropenone (DPC). The receptor source for this set is a woman in her thirties or forties with alopecia areata. Some clones in this sample may be carry-over from other donors' samples. CDR3s include the opening cysteine and the closing phenylalanine or tryptophan. The order of the fields is CDR3 DNA, CDR3 protein, D gene, V gene, J gene, clone size. D genes are given only for firm matches. Clone size is given for some rows only: seen once, a few or many times, or a class if the clone is expanded.

CDR3nt: TGTGCCAGCGCCATAGCGGTTAGCTCCTACGAGCAGTACTTC
CDR3aa: CASAIAVSSYEQYF
d_gene: .
v_gene: TRBV7-9
j_gene: TRBJ2-7
abundance: .

CDR3nt: TGTGCCAGCAGCTTATATGGGACAGTCAGCTATGGCTACACCTTC
CDR3aa: CASSLYGTVSYGYTF
d_gene: TRBD1
v_gene: TRBV7-2
j_gene: TRBJ1-2
abundance: .

CDR3nt: TGTGCCAGCAGCTCGACAGGGGGAAGCACTGAAGCTTTCTTT
CDR3aa: CASSSTGGSTEAFF
d_gene: TRBD1
v_gene: TRBV7-2
j_gene: TRBJ1-1
abundance: .

CDR3nt: TGTGCCAGCAGGTTTACAGGGAGGAACCCTGAAGCTTTCTTT
CDR3aa: CASRFTGRNPEAFF
d_gene: .
v_gene: TRBV2
j_gene: TRBJ1-1
abundance: few

CDR3nt: TGCGCCAGCAGCGCATCGGAACAGGGTCACTACGAGCAGTACTTC
CDR3aa: CASSASEQGHYEQYF
d_gene: .
v_gene: TRBV5-1
j_gene: TRBJ2-7
abundance: medium-sized

CDR3nt: .
CDR3aa: CASSSSDRRHSNQPQHF
d_gene: .
v_gene: TRBV12-3/TRBV12-4
j_gene: TRBJ1-5
abundance: .

CDR3nt: TGCGCCAGCAGCGAGGGGGGACTAGCGGGGACAGATACGCAGTATTTT
CDR3aa: CASSEGGLAGTDTQYF
d_gene: TRBD2
v_gene: TRBV5-1
j_gene: TRBJ2-3
abundance: few

CDR3nt: TGCAGTGCTAGAAAGGGAGTAGCTGGGGATACGCAGTATTTT
CDR3aa: CSARKGVAGDTQYF
d_gene: .
v_gene: TRBV20-1
j_gene: TRBJ2-3
abundance: .

CDR3nt: TGCGCCAGCAGCCCGGGAACGCCTTATTCACCCCTCCACTTT
CDR3aa: CASSPGTPYSPLHF
d_gene: .
v_gene: TRBV5-1
j_gene: TRBJ1-6
abundance: many

CDR3nt: TGTGCCAGCAGCAAGCTACAGGGGGTCCAAGAGACCCAGTACTTC
CDR3aa: CASSKLQGVQETQYF
d_gene: TRBD1
v_gene: TRBV7-9
j_gene: TRBJ2-5
abundance: .

CDR3nt: TGCAGTGCTGCCCCTTTCCGGACTAGCGGGAGGAGGCGCTACGAGCAGTACTTC
CDR3aa: CSAAPFRTSGRRRYEQYF
d_gene: TRBD2
v_gene: TRBV20-1
j_gene: TRBJ2-7
abundance: .

CDR3nt: TGTGCCAGCAGCTTATCTGCAGGGGGGCGGGAGACCCAGTACTTC
CDR3aa: CASSLSAGGRETQYF
d_gene: .
v_gene: TRBV7-3
j_gene: TRBJ2-5
abundance: few

CDR3nt: TGTGCCAGCAGCCTCTACGGGTCTGGGGCCAACGTCCTGACTTTC
CDR3aa: CASSLYGSGANVLTF
d_gene: .
v_gene: TRBV14
j_gene: TRBJ2-6
abundance: .

CDR3nt: TGTGCCAGCTGTAAGGACAGGTACACAGATACGCAGTATTTT
CDR3aa: CASCKDRYTDTQYF
d_gene: TRBD1
v_gene: TRBV7-2
j_gene: TRBJ2-3
abundance: .

CDR3nt: TGCAGTGTGATATCTCCCGGCCAAGCGCACATTCAGTACTTC
CDR3aa: CSVISPGQAHIQYF
d_gene: .
v_gene: TRBV20-1
j_gene: TRBJ2-4
abundance: few

CDR3nt: TGTGCCTGGAGCCCCCCCCGCCCCCCTGGACAGACCTACGAGCAGTACTTC
CDR3aa: CAWSPPRPPGQTYEQYF
d_gene: .
v_gene: TRBV30
j_gene: TRBJ2-7
abundance: .

CDR3nt: TGTGCCAGCACCGGAAACACCATATATTTT
CDR3aa: CASTGNTIYF
d_gene: .
v_gene: TRBV6-1
j_gene: TRBJ1-3
abundance: few

CDR3nt: TGTGCCAGCAGCCGGGGACTAGCGGACTACGAGCAGTACTTC
CDR3aa: CASSRGLADYEQYF
d_gene: TRBD2
v_gene: TRBV3-1
j_gene: TRBJ2-7
abundance: few

CDR3nt: TGCAGCGTTGACAATCCAGGGCGATCGGACACTGAAGCTTTCTTT
CDR3aa: CSVDNPGRSDTEAFF
d_gene: .
v_gene: TRBV29-1
j_gene: TRBJ1-1
abundance: many

CDR3nt: TGTGCCAGCAGCTGGACAGGGGACCCCGGCGATGAGCAGTTCTTC
CDR3aa: CASSWTGDPGDEQFF
d_gene: TRBD1
v_gene: TRBV7-9
j_gene: TRBJ2-1
abundance: few

CDR3nt: TGTGCCAGCAGCTTAGCAGGGAACTATGGCTACACCTTC
CDR3aa: CASSLAGNYGYTF
d_gene: .
v_gene: TRBV7-2
j_gene: TRBJ1-2
abundance: many

CDR3nt: TGTGCCAGCAGTCTAATCGCCGAGCAGTACTTC
CDR3aa: CASSLIAEQYF
d_gene: .
v_gene: TRBV28
j_gene: TRBJ2-7
abundance: many

CDR3nt: TGTGCCAGCAGCTTAGAGCTAGCGGGAGCGACTGAGCAGTTCTTC
CDR3aa: CASSLELAGATEQFF
d_gene: TRBD2
v_gene: TRBV7-2
j_gene: TRBJ2-1
abundance: few

CDR3nt: TGCAGTGCCAGGACAGGGGGCTTCGACATTCAGTACTTC
CDR3aa: CSARTGGFDIQYF
d_gene: TRBD1
v_gene: TRBV20-1
j_gene: TRBJ2-4
abundance: few

CDR3nt: TGTGCCAGCAGCTTAGACAGCAATCAGCCCCAGCATTTT
CDR3aa: CASSLDSNQPQHF
d_gene: .
v_gene: TRBV7-9
j_gene: TRBJ1-5
abundance: many

CDR3nt: TGCAGTGCCCTTCCCCCTAGCGGGAGGGCCCTCGGAAACGAGCAGTACTTC
CDR3aa: CSALPPSGRALGNEQYF
d_gene: TRBD2
v_gene: TRBV20-1
j_gene: TRBJ2-7
abundance: few

CDR3nt: TGTGCCAGCAGCACCTACCAGGGCACAGATACGCAGTATTTT
CDR3aa: CASSTYQGTDTQYF
d_gene: .
v_gene: TRBV7-2
j_gene: TRBJ2-3
abundance: .

CDR3nt: TGCAGCGCCGAGGGAGACAATGAGCAGTTCTTC
CDR3aa: CSAEGDNEQFF
d_gene: .
v_gene: TRBV29-1
j_gene: TRBJ2-1
abundance: .

CDR3nt: TGCAGTGCTTACAGGGGATATGGCTACACCTTC
CDR3aa: CSAYRGYGYTF
d_gene: TRBD1
v_gene: TRBV20-1
j_gene: TRBJ1-2
abundance: .

CDR3nt: TGTGCCAGCAGCCAAGAAGTCCTAGCGGGAACCACAGATACGCAGTATTTT
CDR3aa: CASSQEVLAGTTDTQYF
d_gene: TRBD2
v_gene: TRBV4-2
j_gene: TRBJ2-3
abundance: .

CDR3nt: TGTGCCAGCAGCGCGGACTTGTACAATGAGCAGTTCTTC
CDR3aa: CASSADLYNEQFF
d_gene: .
v_gene: TRBV2
j_gene: TRBJ2-1
abundance: .

CDR3nt: TGTGCCAGCATTCTATCGGGGGGCAATGAGCAGTTCTTC
CDR3aa: CASILSGGNEQFF
d_gene: TRBD2
v_gene: TRBV12-3/TRBV12-4
j_gene: TRBJ2-1
abundance: many

CDR3nt: TGTGCCAGCAGTTCAGGGGCGGGCTTTGGCAAAAACATTCAGTACTTC
CDR3aa: CASSSGAGFGKNIQYF
d_gene: .
v_gene: TRBV3-1
j_gene: TRBJ2-4
abundance: few

CDR3nt: TGTGCCATCGGTCAGACAGGAGGTTACACAGATACGCAGTATTTT
CDR3aa: CAIGQTGGYTDTQYF
d_gene: .
v_gene: TRBV10-3
j_gene: TRBJ2-3
abundance: .

CDR3nt: TGTGCCAGCTCACCTGCCAGGGATTCACCCCTCCACTTT
CDR3aa: CASSPARDSPLHF
d_gene: .
v_gene: TRBV18
j_gene: TRBJ1-6
abundance: .

CDR3nt: TGTGCCATCAGTGAGTCTAGCGGGAGGGGCGATACGCAGTATTTT
CDR3aa: CAISESSGRGDTQYF
d_gene: TRBD2
v_gene: TRBV10-3
j_gene: TRBJ2-3
abundance: .

CDR3nt: TGCAGCGTCTTCCGAGGGGGCGCATCCATGAACACTGAAGCTTTCTTT
CDR3aa: CSVFRGGASMNTEAFF
d_gene: TRBD1
v_gene: TRBV20-1
j_gene: TRBJ1-1
abundance: few

CDR3nt: TGTGCCAGCAGCCCAGGCGCCTATGGCTACACCTTC
CDR3aa: CASSPGAYGYTF
d_gene: .
v_gene: TRBV7-9
j_gene: TRBJ1-2
abundance: .

CDR3nt: TGTGCCAGCAGTGAAGCCGGTGGCACTGAAGCTTTCTTT
CDR3aa: CASSEAGGTEAFF
d_gene: .
v_gene: TRBV2
j_gene: TRBJ1-1
abundance: few

CDR3nt: TGTGCCAGCGGGACGGGTGAAAAACTGTTTTTT
CDR3aa: CASGTGEKLFF
d_gene: .
v_gene: TRBV7-9
j_gene: TRBJ1-4
abundance: few

CDR3nt: TGTGCCAGCTCAATCCAGGGTACCTATGGCTACACCTTC
CDR3aa: CASSIQGTYGYTF
d_gene: .
v_gene: TRBV12-3/TRBV12-4
j_gene: TRBJ1-2
abundance: .

CDR3nt: TGTGCCACCAGCAGAGGAGCGGGAGGGGACTACAATGAGCAGTTCTTC
CDR3aa: CATSRGAGGDYNEQFF
d_gene: TRBD2
v_gene: TRBV15
j_gene: TRBJ2-1
abundance: .

CDR3nt: TGTGCCAGCAGTGAATCTGGCTCTCCCTACGAGCAGTACTTC
CDR3aa: CASSESGSPYEQYF
d_gene: .
v_gene: TRBV2
j_gene: TRBJ2-7
abundance: .

CDR3nt: TGTGCCACCAGCAGAGTCCGGGAGAGGACAGATACGCAGTATTTT
CDR3aa: CATSRVRERTDTQYF
d_gene: .
v_gene: TRBV15
j_gene: TRBJ2-3
abundance: many

CDR3nt: TGTGCCAGCAGCTTAGACTACAGGGTCTATGGCTACACCTTC
CDR3aa: CASSLDYRVYGYTF
d_gene: .
v_gene: TRBV7-2
j_gene: TRBJ1-2
abundance: few